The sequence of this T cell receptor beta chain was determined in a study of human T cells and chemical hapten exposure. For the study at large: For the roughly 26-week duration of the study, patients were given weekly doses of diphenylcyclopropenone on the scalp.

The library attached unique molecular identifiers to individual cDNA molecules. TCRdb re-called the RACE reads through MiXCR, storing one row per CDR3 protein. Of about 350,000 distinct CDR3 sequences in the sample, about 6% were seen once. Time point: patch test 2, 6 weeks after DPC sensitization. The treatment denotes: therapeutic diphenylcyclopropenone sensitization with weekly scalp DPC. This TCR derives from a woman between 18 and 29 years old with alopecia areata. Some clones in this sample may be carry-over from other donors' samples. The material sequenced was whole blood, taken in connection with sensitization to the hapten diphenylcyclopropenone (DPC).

The CDR3, as DNA: TGTGCCAGCAGAAAAAGCGGCATCTCCTACGAGCAGTACTTC. It is translated as CASRKSGISYEQYF. This rearrangement joins TRBV7-2 to TRBJ2-7, with D perhaps matching TRBD2 (5 bases). The CDR3 consists of 14 residues. V was pared by 6 bases and J by 0 bases, with 12 bases between. CDR1 is SGHTA and CDR2 is FQGNSA in the germline V gene.